This TCR beta chain comes out of a study of CD8 T cells in Susac syndrome. The authors carried out high-throughput sequencing of TCR beta. They applied it to CD8+ and CD4+ T cells obtained from blood. TEMRA cells were FACS-enriched, and CD8+ and CD4+ T cells were isolated negatively. RNA amounts of 0.5 to 1 ug underwent reverse transcription with random hexamers. With immunoSEQ multiplex PCR, TCR beta CDR3 was amplified across 54 Vbeta and 13 Jbeta. TCRdb called the immunoSEQ multiplex PCR reads again in MiXCR, with one record for every CDR3 protein. The sample has approximately 190,000 distinct CDR3 sequences; around 96% are singletons. Trimming cost V 4 bases and J 1 base; bases outside gene matches: 3. CDR3 length: 14 residues. The germline CDR1 and CDR2 sequences are SQVTM and ANQGSEA.

The gene calls are TRBV29-1 and TRBJ2-2; 7 positions agree with TRBD2. This TCR was recovered from a human donor with multiple sclerosis. The sequenced sample consisted of CD4+ T cells from PBMCs. The CDR3 DNA sequence: TGCAGCGTTGGTAAGCGGGAGAACACCGGGGAGCTGTTTTTT. This gives the protein CSVGKRENTGELFF.